These 9 T cell receptor beta chains were all obtained from the same sample, sequenced in a study of glioma-infiltrating T cells. The iRepertoire nested amplicon-rescue multiplex PCR amplified TCR alpha and beta CDR3s from RNA. MiXCR was run by TCRdb on the multiplex PCR reads, yielding one entry per CDR3 protein. The table includes 100,000 to 150,000 distinct CDR3 sequences, under 25% detected once. The sequencing input was glioma tissue, nonneoplastic brain tissue, or PBMCs (not recorded which). The receptors originated from a human donor with low-grade glioma or glioblastoma, undergoing nonglioma brain surgery, or in good health (not recorded which).

The chain has TRBV7-9 and TRBJ2-4; tentative D call: TRBD1 (6 bases). Deletions cut 4 bases from V and 9 bases from J, with 13 bases between. The CDR3 totals 13 residues. The V gene's germline CDR1 is SEHNR and CDR2 FQNEAQ (reference sequence). The CDR3 protein is CASSSQGQGIQYF. In DNA, the CDR3 is TGTGCCAGCAGCTCGCAGGGACAAGGCATTCAGTACTTC.

Details on this clonotype: This may be a read error: a much more frequent sequence differs by one nucleotide. This CDR3 fails to terminate in the conserved phenylalanine or tryptophan, so it likely reflects a read error. This chain joins TRBV6-2 or TRBV6-3 and TRBJ1-1; weak D call: TRBD1 (5 bases). With 11 bases removed from V and 3 bases from J, the gap between germline ends came to 16 bases. Germline V gene data show CDR1 as MNHEY and CDR2 as SVGEGT. This CDR3 region has 13 residues. The chain's CDR3 is CAASVQAYTEAFL. The CDR3 DNA reads as TGTGCCGCCTCCGTACAGGCGTACACTGAAGCTTTCTTA.

The chain carries TRBV7-2 and TRBJ2-5; D is perhaps TRBD2 (6 bases). V lost 2 bases, J lost 1 base, and 8 bases lay in between. CDR1 and CDR2 from the germline V gene are SGHTA and FQGNSA. This CDR3 is built from 14 residues. The CDR3 protein is CASSLLAVQETQYF. The DNA for the CDR3 is TGTGCCAGCAGCTTATTAGCGGTCCAAGAGACCCAGTACTTC. Complete variable domain (other parts from reference TRBV7-2 and TRBJ2-5): GAGVSQSPSNKVTEKGKDVELRCDPISGHTALYWYRQSLGQGLEFLIYFQGNSAPDKSGLPSDRFSAERTGGSVSTLTIQRTQQEDSAVYLCASSLLAVQETQYFGPGTRLLVL.

At least ten counts were recorded for this clonotype. The V call is TRBV6-6, the J call TRBJ2-7; TRBD1 might be the D (5 bases). V lost 2 bases and J 3 bases, leaving 11 bases between the germline ends. The CDR3 runs 14 residues. In germline, CDR1 is MNHNY, CDR2 SVGAGI (reference sequence). CDR3 residues: CASSYRGVGYEQYV. The CDR3 DNA follows: TGTGCCAGCAGTTACAGGGGTGTTGGCTACGAGCAGTACGTC.

This clonotype has ten or more counts. The chain has TRBV6-1 and TRBJ1-5, with D tentatively TRBD1 (5 bases). V lost 7 bases, J lost 3 bases, and 13 bases lay in between. The CDR3 totals 14 residues. Germline V gene sequence: CDR1 MNHNS, CDR2 SASEGT. CDR3 nucleotides: TGTGCCAGCACCCCCAGGGCGAACAATCAGCCCCAGCATTTT. Translated, it gives CASTPRANNQPQHF.

The chain couples TRBV12-3 or TRBV12-4 to TRBJ1-2; D is possibly TRBD1 (6 bases). Deletions cut 4 bases from V and 2 bases from J, with 23 bases between. The CDR3 extends over 18 amino acids. The CDR3 region is CASSSRQVPSGGNYGYTF. CDR3 coding DNA: TGTGCCAGCAGTTCTCGACAGGTGCCTTCGGGGGGCAACTATGGCTACACCTTC.

This clonotype has a count of ten or more. V gene TRBV6-6 combines with J gene TRBJ2-3; no clear D. This CDR3 is built from 16 residues. V dropped 0 bases and J dropped 0 bases, with 10 bases sitting between them. Germline CDR1 and CDR2: MNHNY and SVGAGI (reference sequence). This chain's CDR3 is CASSYSYRSSTDTQYF. CDR3 DNA: TGTGCCAGCAGTTACTCCTATAGATCTAGCACAGATACGCAGTATTTT.

This clonotype was detected many times. The chain combines TRBV20-1 with TRBJ1-3; D call uncertain. The CDR3 sequence is 13 residues long. The V end lost 6 bases, the J end lost 0 bases, and 9 bases lay between the germline ends. The V gene's germline CDR1 is DFQATT and CDR2 SNEGSKA (reference sequence). CDR3 in amino acids: CSAGRISGNTIYF. For the CDR3, the DNA is TGCAGTGCCGGACGGATCTCTGGAAACACCATATATTTT.

The chain carries TRBV6-1 and TRBJ1-3; 7 bases are shared with TRBD1. Germline V gives CDR1 MNHNS, CDR2 SASEGT. The CDR3 has 15 amino acids. V lost 5 bases to trimming and J lost 8 bases; unmatched junction nucleotides: 12. In nucleotides, the CDR3 is TGTGCCAGCAGTCCCTCGTACAGGGGAGAGGACACCATATATTTT. It specifies CASSPSYRGEDTIYF.